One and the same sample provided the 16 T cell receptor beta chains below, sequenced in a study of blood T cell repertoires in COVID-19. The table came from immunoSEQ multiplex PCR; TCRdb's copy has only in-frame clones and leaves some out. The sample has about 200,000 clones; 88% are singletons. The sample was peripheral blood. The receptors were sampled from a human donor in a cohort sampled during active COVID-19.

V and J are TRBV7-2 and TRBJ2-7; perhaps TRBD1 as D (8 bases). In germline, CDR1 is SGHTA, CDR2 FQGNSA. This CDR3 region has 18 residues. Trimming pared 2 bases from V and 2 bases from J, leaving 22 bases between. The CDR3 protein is CASSLWRQGSGRTYEQYF. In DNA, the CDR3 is TGTGCCAGCAGCTTATGGCGACAGGGGTCCGGGAGGACCTACGAGCAGTACTTC.

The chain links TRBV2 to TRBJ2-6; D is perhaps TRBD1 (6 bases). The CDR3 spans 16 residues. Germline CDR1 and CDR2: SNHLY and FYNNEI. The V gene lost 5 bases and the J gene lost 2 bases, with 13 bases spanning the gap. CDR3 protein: CASSRLAGAGANVLTF. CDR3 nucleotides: TGTGCCAGCAGTCGCCTCGCAGGGGCTGGGGCCAACGTCCTGACTTTC.

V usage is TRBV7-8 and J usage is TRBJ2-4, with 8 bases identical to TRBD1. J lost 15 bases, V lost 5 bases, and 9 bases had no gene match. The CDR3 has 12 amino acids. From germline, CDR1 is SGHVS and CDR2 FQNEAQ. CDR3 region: CASSLRTGLGYF. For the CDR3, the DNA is TGTGCCAGCAGCCTACGGACAGGGCTGGGGTACTTC.

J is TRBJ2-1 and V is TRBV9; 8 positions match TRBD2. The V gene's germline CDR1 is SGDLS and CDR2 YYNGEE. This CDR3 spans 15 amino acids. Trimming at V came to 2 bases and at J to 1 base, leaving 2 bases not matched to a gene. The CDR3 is CASSVSGGSYNEQFF. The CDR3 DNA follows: TGTGCCAGCAGCGTGAGCGGGGGTTCCTACAATGAGCAGTTCTTC.

This chain's CDR3 is CASSLTSGGRTDTQYF. The CDR3 nucleotides are TGTGCCAGCAGCTTGACTAGCGGGGGTCGCACAGATACGCAGTATTTT. The rearrangement uses TRBV5-6 and TRBJ2-3, with TRBD2 identical over 11 bases. This CDR3 is 16 amino acids long. Germline V CDR1 and CDR2: SGHDT, YYEEEE. V shed 1 base and J 1 base; nucleotides not matched to a gene: 2.

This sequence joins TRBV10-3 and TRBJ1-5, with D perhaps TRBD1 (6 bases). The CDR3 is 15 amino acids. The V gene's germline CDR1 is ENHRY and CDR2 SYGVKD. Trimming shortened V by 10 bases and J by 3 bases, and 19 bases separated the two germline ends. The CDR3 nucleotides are TGTGCCAGTGCCCGCGGGGGGGCAGACAATCAGCCCCAGCATTTT. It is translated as CASARGGADNQPQHF.

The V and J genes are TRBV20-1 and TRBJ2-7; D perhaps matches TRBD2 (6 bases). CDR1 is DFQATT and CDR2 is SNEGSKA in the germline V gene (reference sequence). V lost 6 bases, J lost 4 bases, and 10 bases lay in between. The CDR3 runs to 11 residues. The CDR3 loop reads CSAFGGYEQYF. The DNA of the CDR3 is TGCAGTGCCTTTGGGGGGTACGAGCAGTACTTC.

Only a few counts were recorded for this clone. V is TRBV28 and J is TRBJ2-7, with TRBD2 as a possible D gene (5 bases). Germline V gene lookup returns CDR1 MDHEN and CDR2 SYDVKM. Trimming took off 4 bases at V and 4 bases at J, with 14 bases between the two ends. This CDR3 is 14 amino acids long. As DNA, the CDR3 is TGTGCCAGCAGTTACACTAGGAGGTCTTACGAGCAGTACTTC. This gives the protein CASSYTRRSYEQYF.

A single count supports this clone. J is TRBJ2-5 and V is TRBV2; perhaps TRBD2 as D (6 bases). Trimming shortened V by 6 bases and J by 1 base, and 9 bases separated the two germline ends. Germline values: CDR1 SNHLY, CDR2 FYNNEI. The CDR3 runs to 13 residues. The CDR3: CASSRTIQETQYF. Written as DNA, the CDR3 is TGTGCCAGCAGCCGGACTATCCAAGAGACCCAGTACTTC.

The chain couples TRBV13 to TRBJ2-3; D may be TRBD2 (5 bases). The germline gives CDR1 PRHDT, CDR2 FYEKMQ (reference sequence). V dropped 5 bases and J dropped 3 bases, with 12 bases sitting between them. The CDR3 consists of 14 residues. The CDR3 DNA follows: TGTGCCAGCAGCCCCGGGGTAGCGACAGATACGCAGTATTTT. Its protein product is CASSPGVATDTQYF.

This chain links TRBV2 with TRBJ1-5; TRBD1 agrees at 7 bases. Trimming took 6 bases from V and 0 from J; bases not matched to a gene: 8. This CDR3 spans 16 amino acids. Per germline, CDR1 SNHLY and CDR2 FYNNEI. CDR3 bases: TGTGCCAGCAGCGGACAGGCGTCCCTTAGCAATCAGCCCCAGCATTTT. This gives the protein CASSGQASLSNQPQHF.

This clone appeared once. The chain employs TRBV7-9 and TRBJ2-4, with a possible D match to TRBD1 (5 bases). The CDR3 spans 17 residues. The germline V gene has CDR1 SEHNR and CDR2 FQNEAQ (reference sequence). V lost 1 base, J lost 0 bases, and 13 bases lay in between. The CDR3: CASSLGSGQLAKNIQYF. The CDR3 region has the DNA TGTGCCAGCAGCTTAGGGTCCGGACAACTAGCCAAAAACATTCAGTACTTC.

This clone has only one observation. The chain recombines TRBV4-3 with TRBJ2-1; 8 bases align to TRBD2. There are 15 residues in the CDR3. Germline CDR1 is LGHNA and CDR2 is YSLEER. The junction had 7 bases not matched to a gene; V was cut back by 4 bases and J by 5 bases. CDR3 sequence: CASSPREGGDNEQFF. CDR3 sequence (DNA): TGCGCCAGCAGCCCCCGGGAGGGGGGGGACAATGAGCAGTTCTTC.

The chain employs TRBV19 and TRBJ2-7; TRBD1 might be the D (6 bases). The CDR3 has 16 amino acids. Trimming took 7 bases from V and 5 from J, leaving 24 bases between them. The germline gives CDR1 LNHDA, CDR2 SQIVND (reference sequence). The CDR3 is CASTNYPWQGMDEQYF. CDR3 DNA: TGTGCCAGTACAAACTACCCTTGGCAGGGGATGGACGAGCAGTACTTC.

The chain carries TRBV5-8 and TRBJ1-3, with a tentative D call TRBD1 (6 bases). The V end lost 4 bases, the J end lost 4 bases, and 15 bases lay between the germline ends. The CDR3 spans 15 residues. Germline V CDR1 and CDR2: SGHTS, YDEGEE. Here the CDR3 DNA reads TGTGCCAGCAGCCACCTTACAGGGTCCGGAAACACCATATATTTT. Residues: CASSHLTGSGNTIYF.

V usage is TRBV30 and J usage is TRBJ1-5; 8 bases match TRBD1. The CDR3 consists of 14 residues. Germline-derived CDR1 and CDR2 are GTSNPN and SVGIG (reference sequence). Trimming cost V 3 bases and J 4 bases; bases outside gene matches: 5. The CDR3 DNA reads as TGTGCCTGGAGAGGACAGGGAGCAAATCAGCCCCAGCATTTT. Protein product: CAWRGQGANQPQHF.